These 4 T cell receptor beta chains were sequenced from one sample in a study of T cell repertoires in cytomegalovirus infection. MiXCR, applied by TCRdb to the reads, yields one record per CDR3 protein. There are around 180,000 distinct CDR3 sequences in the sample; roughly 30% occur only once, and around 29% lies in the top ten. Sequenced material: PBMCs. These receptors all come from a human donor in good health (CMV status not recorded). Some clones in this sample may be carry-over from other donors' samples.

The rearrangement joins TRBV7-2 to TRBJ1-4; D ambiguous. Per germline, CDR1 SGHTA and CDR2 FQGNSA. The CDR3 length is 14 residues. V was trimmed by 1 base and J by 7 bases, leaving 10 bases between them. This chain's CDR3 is CASSLGLGSEKLFF. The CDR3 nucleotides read TGTGCCAGCAGCTTAGGCCTTGGAAGTGAAAAACTGTTTTTT.

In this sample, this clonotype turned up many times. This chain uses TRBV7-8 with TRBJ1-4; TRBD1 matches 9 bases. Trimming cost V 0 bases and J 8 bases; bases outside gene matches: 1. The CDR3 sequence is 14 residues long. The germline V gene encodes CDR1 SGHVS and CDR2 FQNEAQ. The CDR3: CASSLAGTGEKLFF. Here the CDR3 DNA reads TGTGCCAGCAGCTTAGCCGGGACAGGGGAAAAACTGTTTTTT.

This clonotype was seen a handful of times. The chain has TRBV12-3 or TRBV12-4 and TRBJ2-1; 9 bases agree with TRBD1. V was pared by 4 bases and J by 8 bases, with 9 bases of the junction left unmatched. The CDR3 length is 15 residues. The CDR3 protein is CASSSGQGFNDEQFF. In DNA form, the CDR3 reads TGTGCCAGCAGTTCCGGACAGGGGTTTAACGATGAGCAGTTCTTC.

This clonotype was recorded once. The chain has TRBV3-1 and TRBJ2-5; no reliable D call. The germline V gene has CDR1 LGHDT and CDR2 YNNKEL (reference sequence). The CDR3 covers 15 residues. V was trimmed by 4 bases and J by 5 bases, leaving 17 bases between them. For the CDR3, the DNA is TGTGCCAGCAGCCTCCGAACCCCTACCGGGGAGACCCAGTACTTC. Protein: CASSLRTPTGETQYF.